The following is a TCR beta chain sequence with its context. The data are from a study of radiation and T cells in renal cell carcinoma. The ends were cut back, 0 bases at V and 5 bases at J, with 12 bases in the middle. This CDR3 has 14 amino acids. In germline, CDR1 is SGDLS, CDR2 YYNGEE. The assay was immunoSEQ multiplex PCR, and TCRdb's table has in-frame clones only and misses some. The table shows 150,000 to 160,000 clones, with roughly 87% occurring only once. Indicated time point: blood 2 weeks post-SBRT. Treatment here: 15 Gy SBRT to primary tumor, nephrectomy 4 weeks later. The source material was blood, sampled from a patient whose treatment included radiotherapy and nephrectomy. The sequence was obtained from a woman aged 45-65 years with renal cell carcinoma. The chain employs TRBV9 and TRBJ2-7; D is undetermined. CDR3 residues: CASSVAQARDEQYF. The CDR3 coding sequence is TGTGCCAGCAGCGTAGCTCAGGCCCGGGACGAGCAGTACTTC. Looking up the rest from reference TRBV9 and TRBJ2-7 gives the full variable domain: DSGVTQTPKHLITATGQRVTLRCSPRSGDLSVYWYQQSLDQGLQFLIQYYNGEERAKGNILERFSAQQFPDLHSELNLSSLELGDSALYFCASSVAQARDEQYFGPGTRLTVT.